What follows describes a single TCR beta chain. V dropped 5 bases and J dropped 10; count of bases not matched to a gene: 8. This CDR3 has 14 amino acids. Germline V gene sequence: CDR1 SGHVS, CDR2 FQNEAQ. The data were obtained in a study of cytomegalovirus exposure and HLA in healthy donors. The PCR contained 60 Vbeta and 13 Jbeta primers. Some clones are missing from TCRdb's copy, which holds only in-frame ones; the method was immunoSEQ multiplex PCR. Of under 200,000 clones in the sample, approximately 88% are singletons; the top ten hold 0.35% to 0.45%. The sample taken for sequencing was PBMCs. The gene calls are TRBV7-8 and TRBJ2-4; TRBD1 aligns across 10 bases. The clonotype originates from a boy aged 2 to 10 in good health and CMV-seronegative. CDR3 residues: CASSPGTGESIQYF. The CDR3 coding sequence is TGTGCCAGCAGCCCTGGGACAGGGGAGAGTATTCAGTACTTC.